These T cell receptor beta chains were read from a single sample in a study of blood T cell repertoires in COVID-19. Repertoires were generated with immunoSEQ multiplex PCR, while TCRdb's copy carries only in-frame clones and drops some. The top ten clones hold about 8.4% of a sample with approximately 330,000 clones, about nine tenths of them seen once. The source material was PBMCs or T cells enriched from blood (not recorded which). All receptors derive from a woman aged 25 to 39 who had recovered from COVID-19. CDR3s include the opening cysteine and the closing phenylalanine or tryptophan. D genes are given only for firm matches. The listing skips clone size in some rows; elsewhere it reads once, few, many or a size class.

once TRBJ2-2 TRBD1 TRBV2 TGTGCCAGCAGCGAACAGGGGGAGGGGGAGCTGTTTTTT CASSEQGEGELFF
. TRBJ2-4 . TRBV12-5 TGTGCTAGTGGTTTGGGACGGACGGTGTTGACGGGAGTGGGTAGAAACATTCAGTACTTC CASGLGRTVLTGVGRNIQYF
. TRBJ1-4 . TRBV29-1 TGCAGCTGGAGAACTAAAAATGAAAAACTGTTTTTT CSWRTKNEKLFF
. TRBJ1-2 . TRBV5-5 TGTGCCAGCAGCTCCTCGACAGGCGGCTATGGCTACACCTTC CASSSSTGGYGYTF
. TRBJ2-4 . TRBV11-3 TGTGCCAGCAGCTTATCATTTTTAGGGGGTTCCAAAAACATTCAGTACTTC CASSLSFLGGSKNIQYF
. TRBJ1-1 . TRBV11-2 TGTGCCAGCAGCTTAGTCAACAGGTCGAACACTGAAGCTTTCTTT CASSLVNRSNTEAFF
. TRBJ1-2 . TRBV7-9 TGTGCCAGCAGCTTATCCTTGTATGGCAGTAACTATGGCTACACCTTC CASSLSLYGSNYGYTF
. TRBJ1-2 . TRBV6-5 TGTGCCAGCACCCATGGGAGGAGGGATGGCTACACCTTC CASTHGRRDGYTF
. TRBJ1-1 . TRBV24-1 TGTGCCACCGCGGACAGAATGAACACTGAAGCTTTCTTT CATADRMNTEAFF
. TRBJ1-2 . TRBV4-1 TGCGCCAGCAGCCAACTTACAGCCGCCATCTATGGCTACACCTTC CASSQLTAAIYGYTF
. TRBJ2-3 . TRBV10-3 TGTGCCATCAGTGCGGTCACAGATACGCAGTATTTT CAISAVTDTQYF
. TRBJ1-6 . TRBV29-1 TGCAGCGTTTCTACAGGATTCGCGGATTCACCCCTCCACTTT CSVSTGFADSPLHF
. TRBJ2-7 TRBD2 TRBV7-3 TGTGCCAGCAGCTTAATAGCGGGAGCTTCTCTGGACGAGCAGTACTTC CASSLIAGASLDEQYF
. TRBJ2-3 . TRBV3-1/TRBV3-2 TGTGCCAGCAGCCAAGGAGCCCTCACAGGAGTTTTCAGTATACCAGATACGCAGTATTTT CASSQGALTGVFSIPDTQYF
once TRBJ1-1 TRBD1 TRBV28 TGTGCCAGCAGTTTAAGGCAGGGACAGGGTGAAGCTTTCTTT CASSLRQGQGEAFF
. TRBJ1-5 TRBD1 TRBV20-1 TGCAGTGCTAGTCTAGGACAGGCCCAGCATTTT CSASLGQAQHF
. TRBJ2-7 TRBD1 TRBV28 TGTGCCAGCAGTTTCCCTGGGGACAGGGCCTACGAGCAGTACTTC CASSFPGDRAYEQYF
once TRBJ1-3 . TRBV28 TGTGCCAGCAGCAAAGGGGGTTTTGGAAACACCATATATTTT CASSKGGFGNTIYF
. TRBJ2-2 . TRBV28 TGTGCCAGCAGTTTGCCTGATCTAGCGCCCGGGGAGCTGTTTTTT CASSLPDLAPGELFF
. TRBJ2-2 TRBD2 TRBV11-2 TGTGCCAGCAGCTCCTGGACTAGAAACACCGGGGAGCTGTTTTTT CASSSWTRNTGELFF
. TRBJ1-3 . TRBV6-6 TGTGCCAGCAGTCGGGACTGGGGCCGGGGGGCTCTCGGTAACACCATATATTTT CASSRDWGRGALGNTIYF
. TRBJ2-1 . TRBV19 TGTGCCAGTAGTATTTCCGGGAGAGGGAATGAGCAGTTCTTC CASSISGRGNEQFF
. TRBJ2-7 TRBD2 TRBV29-1 TGCAGCGTTCGACTAGCGGGAAACTACGAGCAGTACTTC CSVRLAGNYEQYF
few TRBJ1-1 . TRBV28 TGTGCCAGCAGTTTGGAGGGGTGGAACACTGAAGCTTTCTTT CASSLEGWNTEAFF
. TRBJ2-1 TRBD2 TRBV15 TGTGCCACCAGCAGAGTTAGCGGGAGTCCATACAATGAGCAGTTCTTC CATSRVSGSPYNEQFF
. TRBJ1-2 . TRBV5-1 TGCGCCAGCAGTCAATTACAGGGTGGCTACACCTTC CASSQLQGGYTF
. TRBJ2-1 TRBD2 TRBV18 TGTGCCAGCTCACTTTACCGGGGGGATGAGCAGTTCTTC CASSLYRGDEQFF
few TRBJ2-1 . TRBV9 TGTGCCAGCAGCCTTCAGGGCAGAGGCCCTTATGAGCAGTTCTTC CASSLQGRGPYEQFF
. TRBJ1-6 TRBD1 TRBV5-1 TGCGCCAGCAGCTTACAGGGGGGTTATAATTCACCCCTCCACTTT CASSLQGGYNSPLHF
. TRBJ2-5 . TRBV30 TGTGCCTGGAGTCGGGGGGAGACCCAGTACTTC CAWSRGETQYF
. TRBJ1-1 . TRBV19 TGTGCCAGTAGTTTGGAGGGCAGGGTAAACACTGAAGCTTTCTTT CASSLEGRVNTEAFF
. TRBJ1-3 . TRBV28 TGTGCCAGCAGTTTATTCCCAGGACAGCTCGGAAACACCATATATTTT CASSLFPGQLGNTIYF
. TRBJ1-1 . TRBV10-3 TGTGCCGGGGCCGCAGGCTTGGGCACTGAAGCTTTCTTT CAGAAGLGTEAFF
. TRBJ2-7 . TRBV6-1 TGTGCCAGCAGTTTCAGGTCCTACGAGCAGTACTTC CASSFRSYEQYF
once TRBJ2-1 . TRBV3-1/TRBV3-2 TGTGCCAGCAGCCAAAAGGTCTGGAGGGGCAAATACAATGAGCAGTTCTTC CASSQKVWRGKYNEQFF